The 30 T cell receptor beta chains listed next were all sequenced from one sample in a study of PD-1 blockade in classical Hodgkin lymphoma. Sequenced by immunoSEQ multiplex PCR; TCRdb stores in-frame clones only, minus some. The sample holds more than 40,000 clones, roughly 90% seen once. Every patient relapsed after autologous stem cell transplantation, and brentuximab vedotin exposure varied. The source material was peripheral blood mononuclear cells (PBMCs), sampled at baseline. All receptors come from a human donor with classical Hodgkin lymphoma.

The chain has TRBV6-6 and TRBJ2-1; no reliable D call. V was trimmed by 7 bases and J by 0 bases, leaving 10 bases between them. CDR3 size: 14 residues. Per the germline V gene, CDR1 is MNHNY and CDR2 is SVGAGI (reference sequence). The CDR3 sequence is CASTEDGSYNEQFF. The CDR3 bases are TGTGCCAGCACCGAGGATGGCTCCTACAATGAGCAGTTCTTC.

The chain joins TRBV2 to TRBJ1-1, with a weak D call TRBD1 (5 bases). The length of the CDR3 is 16 residues. Germline V gene data show CDR1 as SNHLY and CDR2 as FYNNEI. V was clipped by 2 bases and J by 2 bases, with 15 bases between them. The CDR3 nucleotides read TGTGCCAGCAGTGAACCCGGGGGAGGGTTTAACACTGAAGCTTTCTTT. As protein: CASSEPGGGFNTEAFF.

The chain uses TRBV7-2 and TRBJ1-2; D might be TRBD1 (5 bases). This CDR3 has 16 residues. CDR1 and CDR2 from the germline V gene are SGHTA and FQGNSA. The V gene lost 5 bases and the J gene lost 0 bases, with 16 bases spanning the gap. The CDR3 DNA reads TGTGCCAGCAGCCCCCATCGACAGCCTGCTAACTATGGCTACACCTTC. It translates to CASSPHRQPANYGYTF. Full variable domain (outside the CDR3, taken from reference TRBV7-2 and TRBJ1-2): GAGVSQSPSNKVTEKGKDVELRCDPISGHTALYWYRQSLGQGLEFLIYFQGNSAPDKSGLPSDRFSAERTGGSVSTLTIQRTQQEDSAVYLCASSPHRQPANYGYTFGSGTRLTVV.

The rearrangement links TRBV25-1 to TRBJ2-7; D is unclear. There are 12 residues in the CDR3. From germline, CDR1 is MGHDK and CDR2 SYGVNS. The V gene lost 9 bases and the J gene lost 3 bases, with 12 bases spanning the gap. For the CDR3, the DNA is TGTGCCAGTACGTGGGGTCTCTACGAGCAGTACTTC. This encodes CASTWGLYEQYF.

V and J are TRBV25-1 and TRBJ2-2; D perhaps matches TRBD2 (5 bases). V dropped 1 base and J dropped 3 bases, with 9 bases sitting between them. The germline V gene encodes CDR1 MGHDK and CDR2 SYGVNS. The CDR3 covers 15 residues. This chain's CDR3 is CASSELPGDTGELFF. In DNA form, the CDR3 reads TGTGCCAGCAGTGAATTACCCGGGGACACCGGGGAGCTGTTTTTT.

The chain uses TRBV7-9 and TRBJ1-1; D is undetermined. Trimming removed 1 base at V and 1 base at J, with 7 bases between. The CDR3 totals 14 residues. Germline V gives CDR1 SEHNR, CDR2 FQNEAQ (reference sequence). CDR3 sequence: CASSLDSGNTEAFF. CDR3 nucleotide sequence: TGTGCCAGCAGCTTAGATTCTGGGAACACTGAAGCTTTCTTT.

The rearrangement uses TRBV2 and TRBJ2-7; D is possibly TRBD2 (6 bases). V lost 8 bases and J lost 0, with 20 bases in between. Germline V lookup: CDR1 SNHLY, CDR2 FYNNEI. There are 16 residues in the CDR3. CDR3 bases: TGTGCCAGCCTAGCTTTGAGGAGGGCAGGCTCCTACGAGCAGTACTTC. Its protein product is CASLALRRAGSYEQYF.

This clone was observed a handful of times. The chain joins TRBV6-4 to TRBJ2-3; 11 nucleotides agree with TRBD1. V was pared by 2 bases and J by 4 bases, with 5 bases of the junction left unmatched. CDR3 length: 16 residues. CDR1 and CDR2 from the germline V gene are MRHNA and SNTAGT. This CDR3 is CASSDDPGQGADTQYF. In nucleotides, the CDR3 is TGTGCCAGCAGTGACGACCCGGGACAGGGGGCAGATACGCAGTATTTT.

This chain links TRBV9 with TRBJ2-1; D remains ambiguous. Germline lookup yields CDR1 SGDLS and CDR2 YYNGEE. V lost 0 bases and J lost 8, with 12 bases in between. The CDR3 is made up of 14 amino acids. The CDR3 is CASSVGGSWDEQFF. In DNA form, the CDR3 reads TGTGCCAGCAGCGTAGGGGGTAGCTGGGATGAGCAGTTCTTC.

The genes are TRBV25-1 and TRBJ2-3, with TRBD2 identical over 9 bases. This CDR3 is built from 15 residues. The J segment lost 3 bases and the V segment lost 3 bases, leaving 4 bases of the junction unmatched. The germline V gene has CDR1 MGHDK and CDR2 SYGVNS. The CDR3 DNA sequence: TGTGCCAGCAGTGAGGGGGCGGGGGGGACAGATACGCAGTATTTT. Amino acid sequence: CASSEGAGGTDTQYF.

The chain carries TRBV27 and TRBJ2-3, with 10 nucleotides matching TRBD2. V was clipped by 5 bases and J by 7 bases; unmatched bases: 12. Germline V gene lookup returns CDR1 MNHEY and CDR2 SMNVEV (reference sequence). CDR3 length equals 16 residues. The CDR3 DNA sequence: TGTGCCAGCAGTCTGTGGATAGCGGGGGGCCCTAATACGCAGTATTTT. This translates into CASSLWIAGGPNTQYF.

The CDR3 loop reads CASRRDNSNQPQHF. The CDR3 nucleotides read TGTGCCAGCAGGAGAGACAATAGCAATCAGCCCCAGCATTTT. The chain carries TRBV5-5 and TRBJ1-5; D is undetermined. This CDR3 has 14 amino acids. Trimming pared 5 bases from V and 0 bases from J, leaving 9 bases between. Germline lookup yields CDR1 SGHKS and CDR2 YYEKEE (reference sequence).

The chain combines TRBV9 with TRBJ2-3; D uncertain. Trimming took off 4 bases at V and 4 bases at J, with 13 bases between the two ends. The CDR3 loop spans 14 amino acids. Looked up from germline, CDR1 is SGDLS and CDR2 is YYNGEE. The CDR3, as DNA: TGTGCCAGCAGCCAGCAAAAGACGGCAGATACGCAGTATTTT. It codes for CASSQQKTADTQYF.

V and J are TRBV6-1 and TRBJ2-5; 9 nucleotides match TRBD1. The germline V gene encodes CDR1 MNHNS and CDR2 SASEGT. Trimming cost V 2 bases and J 2 bases; bases outside gene matches: 6. This CDR3 comprises 16 residues. DNA for the CDR3: TGTGCCAGCAGTGAAAGGACAGGGGAGGGACAAGAGACCCAGTACTTC. This encodes CASSERTGEGQETQYF.

The J gene is TRBJ2-7, the V gene TRBV4-2; D might be TRBD1 or TRBD2, each matching 5 bases. The CDR3 has 15 residues. CDR1 and CDR2 from the germline V gene are LGHNA and YNFKEQ. V was shortened by 5 bases and J by 3 bases, with 17 bases between the two germline ends. CDR3 bases: TGTGCCAGCAGCGTCCACCGGGACCCAGGCTACGAGCAGTACTTC. This encodes CASSVHRDPGYEQYF.

V usage is TRBV7-9 and J usage is TRBJ2-1, with 9 bases identical to TRBD1. Unmatched junction bases numbered 12, after V lost 0 bases and J lost 6 bases. Per germline, CDR1 SEHNR and CDR2 FQNEAQ (reference sequence). The CDR3 runs 18 residues. CDR3 nucleotide sequence: TGTGCCAGCAGCTTAGCCGACTTAAGACAGGGGGTAGCCAATGAGCAGTTCTTC. It yields the protein CASSLADLRQGVANEQFF.

The chain joins TRBV6-5 to TRBJ1-5; D is uncertain. There are 14 residues in the CDR3. Deletions cut 6 bases from V and 7 bases from J, with 16 bases between. The germline gives CDR1 MNHEY, CDR2 SVGAGI. The chain's CDR3 is CASSALGWGQPQHF. In DNA form, the CDR3 reads TGTGCCAGCAGCGCCCTGGGATGGGGACAGCCCCAGCATTTT.

CDR3 region: CASSGGSRGSNQPQHF. CDR3 coding DNA: TGTGCCAGCAGTGGGGGTTCACGGGGTAGCAATCAGCCCCAGCATTTT. The chain links TRBV2 to TRBJ1-5; D remains unclear. Germline-derived CDR1 and CDR2 are SNHLY and FYNNEI. The CDR3 consists of 16 residues. The germline V and J ends were trimmed by 4 bases and 0 bases, with 13 bases remaining between them.

The V call is TRBV27, the J call TRBJ2-2; 10 bases map to TRBD2. The CDR3 contains 16 residues. The V and J ends lost 5 bases and 1 base, in that order; junction bases with no gene match: 4. Germline-derived CDR1 and CDR2 are MNHEY and SMNVEV (reference sequence). In DNA, the CDR3 is TGTGCCAGCAGTCCGCCTAGCGGGAGGAACACCGGGGAGCTGTTTTTT. The encoded protein is CASSPPSGRNTGELFF.

Relative to its sample, this clone is medium-sized. The rearrangement links TRBV7-2 to TRBJ2-2; D gene unclear. Between the trimmed V and J ends, which lost 7 bases and 5 bases, there was a span of 5 bases. The CDR3 is 11 residues long. Germline V lookup: CDR1 SGHTA, CDR2 FQGNSA. The CDR3, as DNA: TGTGCCAGCACCCTGACCGGGGAGCTGTTTTTT. This encodes CASTLTGELFF.

This chain links TRBV9 with TRBJ1-4; unclear D gene. V lost 4 bases, J lost 3 bases, and 10 bases lay in between. Looked up from germline, CDR1 is SGDLS and CDR2 is YYNGEE. The CDR3 has 14 residues. In DNA, the CDR3 is TGTGCCAGCAGCCCAGCGGCTTCTAATGAAAAACTGTTTTTT. Its translation: CASSPAASNEKLFF.

V is TRBV6-1 and J is TRBJ2-1; no reliable D call. This CDR3 has 15 residues. Looked up from germline, CDR1 is MNHNS and CDR2 is SASEGT. The V and J ends lost 2 bases and 6 bases respectively, with 14 bases between them. The CDR3 nucleotides are TGTGCCAGCAGTGAACTGCGTATCGATTCCAATGAGCAGTTCTTC. This codes for CASSELRIDSNEQFF.

V is TRBV7-3 and J is TRBJ2-6, with D hard to call. Per germline, CDR1 SGHTA and CDR2 FQGTGA. This CDR3 has 15 residues. V lost 2 bases to trimming and J lost 0 bases, with 5 bases between them. DNA for the CDR3: TGTGCCAGCAGCTTAGGGCTCTCTGGGGCCAACGTCCTGACTTTC. It translates to CASSLGLSGANVLTF. The variable domain in full, with the rest retrieved from reference TRBV7-3 and TRBJ2-6, is GAGVSQTPSNKVTEKGKYVELRCDPISGHTALYWYRQSLGQGPEFLIYFQGTGAADDSGLPNDRFFAVRPEGSVSTLKIQRTERGDSAVYLCASSLGLSGANVLTFGAGSRLTVL.

This clone was seen a single time. V is TRBV6-5 and J is TRBJ2-3; 7 bases are shared with TRBD2. This CDR3 has 16 amino acids. The J segment lost 4 bases and the V segment lost 0 bases, leaving 7 bases of the junction unmatched. Looked up from germline, CDR1 is MNHEY and CDR2 is SVGAGI. The CDR3 is CASSYSASGGPDTQYF. CDR3 sequence (DNA): TGTGCCAGCAGTTACTCGGCTAGCGGAGGTCCAGATACGCAGTATTTT.

This clone was found once. The chain links TRBV9 to TRBJ2-7; a weak D match, TRBD1 (6 bases). There are 12 residues in the CDR3. Per the germline V gene, CDR1 is SGDLS and CDR2 is YYNGEE. The germline V and J ends were trimmed by 3 bases and 5 bases, with 9 bases remaining between them. CDR3 region: CASSAGQNEQYF. CDR3 sequence (DNA): TGTGCCAGCAGCGCCGGACAGAACGAGCAGTACTTC.

The chain recombines TRBV9 with TRBJ1-2; possibly TRBD1 for D (6 bases). This CDR3 comprises 15 residues. Looked up from germline, CDR1 is SGDLS and CDR2 is YYNGEE. V was clipped by 0 bases and J by 9 bases, with 18 bases between them. The CDR3 bases are TGTGCCAGCAGCGTAGGCGGGGGGGCGAGGAATAGCTACACCTTC. This translates into CASSVGGGARNSYTF. Supplemented by reference TRBV9 and TRBJ1-2, the full variable domain reads DSGVTQTPKHLITATGQRVTLRCSPRSGDLSVYWYQQSLDQGLQFLIQYYNGEERAKGNILERFSAQQFPDLHSELNLSSLELGDSALYFCASSVGGGARNSYTFGSGTRLTVV.

The rearrangement joins TRBV6-5 to TRBJ1-1; 10 bases align to TRBD1. The CDR3 extends over 14 amino acids. Germline assignment: CDR1 MNHEY and CDR2 SVGAGI. The ends lost 3 bases at V and 4 bases at J; junction bases unmatched: 2. The CDR3 nucleotides are TGTGCCAGCAGTTATCGGACAGGGGGCACTGAAGCTTTCTTT. Translation gives CASSYRTGGTEAFF.

This sequence joins TRBV18 and TRBJ1-6; TRBD1 is a possible D gene (5 bases). From germline, CDR1 is KGHSH and CDR2 LQKENI. V was pared by 1 base and J by 12 bases, with 7 bases between. The CDR3 covers 12 residues. CDR3 sequence reads: CASSPRGGPLHF. Written as DNA, the CDR3 is TGTGCCAGCTCACCACGGGGCGGACCCCTCCACTTT.

The chain is built from TRBV28 and TRBJ2-1, with a tentative D call TRBD2 (7 bases). Germline CDR1 MDHEN, CDR2 SYDVKM. The CDR3 length is 18 residues. V shed 3 bases and J shed 2 bases, with 20 bases lying between them. The CDR3 DNA follows: TGTGCCAGCAGTTTGCCCCTTGGGGAGCGGGACACCTACAATGAGCAGTTCTTC. As protein: CASSLPLGERDTYNEQFF.

The chain uses TRBV27 and TRBJ2-7; 10 nucleotides agree with TRBD1. Per germline, CDR1 MNHEY and CDR2 SMNVEV (reference sequence). CDR3 length equals 14 residues. J was trimmed by 3 bases and V by 5 bases; bases with no gene match: 4. CDR3 nucleotides: TGTGCCAGCAGTCCGCGGACAGGGGGCTACGAGCAGTACTTC. It is translated as CASSPRTGGYEQYF.